The next 32 T cell receptor beta chains were all read from a single sample in a study of early T cells in non-severe SARS-CoV-2 infection. TCRdb reprocessed the 5' RACE reads via MiXCR and lists one record per CDR3 protein. The sample includes some 91,000 distinct CDR3 sequences, roughly 13% seen only once; the top ten take around 2.4%. Sequences were obtained from whole blood. These receptors all stem from an adult who was a healthcare worker with PCR-confirmed SARS-CoV-2 infection or an uninfected control (not recorded which).

This chain connects TRBV6-5 to TRBJ2-1; a possible D gene is TRBD2 (5 bases). V lost 5 bases, J lost 5 bases, and 16 bases lay in between. CDR1 is MNHEY, CDR2 SVGAGI, per germline. CDR3 size: 15 residues. This chain's CDR3 is CASSGRTTFNNEQFF. In DNA form, the CDR3 reads TGTGCCAGCAGTGGGAGAACGACGTTTAACAATGAGCAGTTCTTC.

The chain employs TRBV7-7 and TRBJ2-5; D perhaps matches TRBD1 (6 bases). Trimming removed 2 bases at V and 3 bases at J, with 13 bases between. CDR1 and CDR2 from the germline V gene are SSHAT and FNYEAQ (reference sequence). This CDR3 comprises 15 residues. CDR3 region: CASSLSWGQEETQYF. CDR3 DNA sequence: TGTGCCAGCAGCTTATCTTGGGGGCAGGAAGAGACCCAGTACTTC.

The chain joins TRBV7-2 to TRBJ2-2, with D possibly TRBD1 on 5 matching bases. The length of the CDR3 is 16 residues. The germline V gene encodes CDR1 SGHTA and CDR2 FQGNSA. V lost 4 bases, J lost 0 bases, and 12 bases lay in between. As DNA, the CDR3 is TGTGCCAGCAGCTCCAGGGCAAACTCGAACACCGGGGAGCTGTTTTTT. Translation: CASSSRANSNTGELFF.

The chain joins TRBV14 to TRBJ2-7, with D possibly being TRBD1 (6 bases). The V end lost 0 bases, the J end lost 4 bases, and 13 bases lay between the germline ends. CDR1 and CDR2 (germline): SGHDN, FVKESK. The CDR3 has 15 amino acids. CDR3 protein: CASSQDSRGWYEQYF. In nucleotides, the CDR3 is TGTGCCAGCAGCCAAGATTCCAGGGGATGGTACGAGCAGTACTTC.

The gene calls are TRBV19 and TRBJ2-7, with D uncertain. This CDR3 region has 14 residues. The germline gives CDR1 LNHDA, CDR2 SQIVND (reference sequence). The V gene lost 3 bases and the J gene lost 5 bases, with 14 bases spanning the gap. The CDR3 loop is CASSIADHRNEQYF. The CDR3 coding sequence is TGTGCCAGTAGTATTGCGGACCACCGGAACGAGCAGTACTTC.

Concerning this clonotype itself: Just one base apart from a much larger clone, this may be a read error. The CDR3 DNA is TGTGCCAGCGGCTTCCCGACAGTTAACTATGGCTACACCTTC. It encodes CASGFPTVNYGYTF. The chain joins TRBV5-6 to TRBJ1-2; D may be TRBD1 (5 bases). The CDR3 length is 14 residues. Germline CDR1 SGHDT, CDR2 YYEEEE.

This clonotype was picked up a small number of times. The V and J genes are TRBV7-8 and TRBJ2-1; D possibly corresponds to TRBD1 (6 bases). The V gene lost 5 bases and the J gene lost 0 bases, with 17 bases spanning the gap. CDR1 is SGHVS and CDR2 is FQNEAQ in the germline V gene. This CDR3 is built from 17 residues. The CDR3 DNA follows: TGTGCCAGCAGCCCGCTGAAGGGGACACTCTCCTACAATGAGCAGTTCTTC. Protein: CASSPLKGTLSYNEQFF.

This clonotype was observed many times. The chain joins TRBV7-8 to TRBJ2-7, with D unclear. The CDR3 is 14 amino acids. The germline gives CDR1 SGHVS, CDR2 FQNEAQ. The V end lost 1 base, the J end lost 3 bases, and 10 bases lay between the germline ends. The CDR3 region has the DNA TGTGCCAGCAGCTTAGTCGGATCTAGCTACGAGCAGTACTTC. Translation gives CASSLVGSSYEQYF.

This clonotype was counted between two and nine times. The CDR3 loop reads CASSPPVGPSDEQFF. The CDR3 region has the DNA TGTGCCAGCAGCCCCCCCGTGGGGCCTTCTGATGAGCAGTTCTTC. The chain uses TRBV7-2 and TRBJ2-1, with TRBD1 as a possible D gene (5 bases). Germline CDR1 and CDR2: SGHTA and FQGNSA. The CDR3 consists of 15 residues. Trimming took off 5 bases at V and 8 bases at J, with 19 bases between the two ends.

V and J are TRBV20-1 and TRBJ2-1; D call uncertain. With 1 base removed from V and 7 bases from J, the gap between germline ends came to 5 bases. Per germline, CDR1 DFQATT and CDR2 SNEGSKA (reference sequence). The CDR3 contains 11 residues. CDR3 in amino acids: CSARARNEQFF. In DNA, the CDR3 is TGCAGTGCTAGAGCCCGGAATGAGCAGTTCTTC.

This clonotype has only a few counts. The rearrangement uses TRBV7-3 and TRBJ2-7; 7 bases are shared with TRBD2. CDR1 and CDR2 from the germline V gene are SGHTA and FQGTGA. This CDR3 is built from 14 residues. The J segment lost 6 bases and the V segment lost 1 base, leaving 6 bases of the junction unmatched. The CDR3 here is CASSLMSASGEQYF. CDR3 DNA sequence: TGTGCCAGCAGCTTAATGTCGGCTAGCGGCGAGCAGTACTTC.

This chain connects TRBV11-2 to TRBJ2-2; D is possibly TRBD1 (7 bases). This CDR3 comprises 19 residues. Trimming pared 5 bases from V and 2 bases from J, leaving 24 bases between. Germline V gives CDR1 SGHAT, CDR2 FQNNGV. CDR3 DNA: TGTGCCAGCAGCCCCACCCGGCAGGGGGGTTCGCTTAACACCGGGGAGCTGTTTTTT. Translated: CASSPTRQGGSLNTGELFF.

Ten or more counts support this clonotype. The rearrangement joins TRBV7-3 to TRBJ2-2, with TRBD1 matching 7 bases. V was pared by 2 bases and J by 4 bases, with 4 bases of the junction left unmatched. The CDR3 length is 15 residues. Germline CDR1 is SGHTA and CDR2 is FQGTGA. CDR3 region: CASSLGTASTGELFF. Here the CDR3 DNA reads TGTGCCAGCAGCTTAGGGACAGCCAGCACCGGGGAGCTGTTTTTT.

There are a few counts of this clonotype. This chain connects TRBV28 to TRBJ2-5; D unclear. The ends were cut back, 2 bases at V and 1 base at J, with 11 bases in the middle. Per germline, CDR1 MDHEN and CDR2 SYDVKM. This CDR3 spans 15 amino acids. The CDR3 DNA sequence: TGTGCCAGCAGTTTACGGACGTACGGCCAAGAGACCCAGTACTTC. Residues: CASSLRTYGQETQYF.

This clonotype was seen a few times. The rearrangement uses TRBV6-6 and TRBJ1-5; weak D call: TRBD1 (6 bases). Germline assignment: CDR1 MNHNY and CDR2 SVGAGI (reference sequence). The CDR3 consists of 15 residues. Trimming left V 2 bases short and J 4 bases short, with 12 bases between. Written as DNA, the CDR3 is TGTGCCAGCAGTTACGGGTCGACAGGTAATCAGCCCCAGCATTTT. This translates into CASSYGSTGNQPQHF.

A few counts support this clonotype. The chain combines TRBV7-8 with TRBJ1-2; 7 positions agree with TRBD1. This CDR3 contains 15 residues. After removal of 4 bases from V and 2 bases from J, the junction contained 7 bases not matched to a gene. Germline CDR1 SGHVS, CDR2 FQNEAQ. CDR3 DNA: TGTGCCAGCAGCTCTCTGAAGGGGGCGAACTATGGCTACACCTTC. This encodes CASSSLKGANYGYTF.

This clonotype showed up many times. At one of its ends the junction is not consistent with the germline gene, which may arise from a read error. CDR3 DNA: TGCAGCGTTGAAGTTGGGACAGGGGGCGGAGGGATTCCCATGAAAACTGAAGCTTTCTTT. The encoded protein is CSVEVGTGGGGIPMKTEAFF. The chain recombines TRBV29-1 with TRBJ1-1; 12 nucleotides line up with TRBD1. Per the germline V gene, CDR1 is SQVTM and CDR2 is ANQGSEA. The CDR3 runs to 20 residues. Supplemented by reference TRBV29-1 and TRBJ1-1, the full variable domain reads SAVISQKPSRDICQRGTSLTIQCQVDSQVTMMFWYRQQPGQSLTLIATANQGSEATYESGFVIDKFPISRPNLTFSTLTVSNMSPEDSSIYLCSVEVGTGGGGIPMKTEAFFGQGTRLTVV.

Many counts were recorded for this clonotype. The chain links TRBV18 to TRBJ2-6, with no clear D. The germline V gene encodes CDR1 KGHSH and CDR2 LQKENI. This CDR3 contains 20 residues. Trimming stripped 3 bases from V and 1 base from J, with 22 bases between. The CDR3 bases are TGTGCCAGCTCACCTACAGTGATGGGCCCCGGACGATCTGGGGCCAACGTCCTGACTTTC. The encoded protein is CASSPTVMGPGRSGANVLTF. Full variable domain (remainder filled in from reference TRBV18 and TRBJ2-6): NAGVMQNPRHLVRRRGQEARLRCSPMKGHSHVYWYRQLPEEGLKFMVYLQKENIIDESGMPKERFSAEFPKEGPSILRIQQVVRGDSAAYFCASSPTVMGPGRSGANVLTFGAGSRLTVL.

This clonotype was seen ten or more times. V usage is TRBV20-1 and J usage is TRBJ1-5; D not resolved. The germline V gene encodes CDR1 DFQATT and CDR2 SNEGSKA (reference sequence). V was shortened by 3 bases and J by 1 base, with 7 bases between the two germline ends. The CDR3 contains 13 residues. In nucleotides, the CDR3 is TGCAGTGCTAGGGAGAGGAGCAATCAGCCCCAGCATTTT. It is translated as CSARERSNQPQHF.

This clonotype was counted a few times. This chain links TRBV11-3 with TRBJ2-7; D not resolved. Germline CDR1 is SGHNT and CDR2 is YENEEA. This CDR3 comprises 13 residues. Trimming pared 5 bases from V and 4 bases from J, leaving 12 bases between. The CDR3 nucleotides are TGTGCCAGCAGCACCGGAAAAGGTTACGAGCAGTACTTC. It specifies CASSTGKGYEQYF.

V usage is TRBV19 and J usage is TRBJ2-2; D possibly uses TRBD1 or TRBD2 (6 bases each). Germline CDR1 reads LNHDA; CDR2 reads SQIVND (reference sequence). Trimming pared 6 bases from V and 8 bases from J, leaving 19 bases between. The length of the CDR3 is 15 residues. The CDR3 spells CASSNLPGAGGELFF. DNA for the CDR3: TGTGCCAGTAGCAACCTTCCGGGGGCCGGGGGGGAGCTGTTTTTT.

This clonotype was seen many times. V is TRBV11-2 and J is TRBJ2-7, with D unresolved. Germline-derived CDR1 and CDR2 are SGHAT and FQNNGV. V dropped 3 bases and J dropped 5 bases, with 14 bases sitting between them. The CDR3 is made up of 14 amino acids. The CDR3 nucleotides read TGTGCCAGCAGCTTCGGCCAGGCAGTGGACGAGCAGTACTTC. Amino acids: CASSFGQAVDEQYF.

This chain links TRBV29-1 with TRBJ2-1; 7 positions match TRBD2. After removal of 7 bases from V and 5 bases from J, the junction contained 11 bases not matched to a gene. Germline assignment: CDR1 SQVTM and CDR2 ANQGSEA. This CDR3 contains 14 residues. The CDR3 is CSGTRWGGDNEQFF. DNA of the CDR3: TGCAGCGGAACCCGATGGGGAGGGGACAATGAGCAGTTCTTC.

In its sample, this clonotype was seen many times. The V call is TRBV7-9, the J call TRBJ1-5, with TRBD1 matching over 7 bases. Germline loops: CDR1 SEHNR, CDR2 FQNEAQ (reference sequence). V was clipped by 8 bases and J by 7 bases; unmatched bases: 17. The CDR3 totals 16 residues. The CDR3 loop reads CASSQNTGVTGQPQHF. The CDR3 DNA sequence: TGTGCCAGCTCCCAGAACACAGGGGTTACTGGACAGCCCCAGCATTTT.

The V and J genes are TRBV24-1 and TRBJ1-1; TRBD1 might be the D (5 bases). The CDR3 sequence is 10 residues long. Germline V gene data show CDR1 as KGHDR and CDR2 as SFDVKD. Deletions cut 4 bases from V and 10 bases from J, with 6 bases between. CDR3 amino acids: CATSEGGAFF. CDR3 nucleotide sequence: TGTGCCACCAGTGAGGGGGGAGCTTTCTTT.

This clonotype was seen only a few times. V and J are TRBV20-1 and TRBJ1-2; D call uncertain. V was shortened by 3 bases and J by 2 bases, with 10 bases between the two germline ends. From germline, CDR1 is DFQATT and CDR2 SNEGSKA (reference sequence). The CDR3 consists of 13 residues. DNA for the CDR3: TGCAGTGCTAGTATCGGGTGGAACTATGGCTACACCTTC. It specifies CSASIGWNYGYTF.

The chain couples TRBV28 to TRBJ1-1, with D tentatively TRBD1 (5 bases). Germline V gene lookup returns CDR1 MDHEN and CDR2 SYDVKM. Trimming pared 8 bases from V and 1 base from J, leaving 17 bases between. This CDR3 spans 15 amino acids. CDR3 in DNA: TGTGCCAGCCCCGAAAGGATACAGGCGAACACTGAAGCTTTCTTT. Translating it yields CASPERIQANTEAFF. The entire variable domain, with the rest obtained from reference TRBV28 and TRBJ1-1, is as follows: DVKVTQSSRYLVKRTGEKVFLECVQDMDHENMFWYRQDPGLGLRLIYFSYDVKMKEKGDIPEGYSVSREKKERFSLILESASTNQTSMYLCASPERIQANTEAFFGQGTRLTVV.

Details on this clonotype: Being one base from a much bigger clone, this may be a read error. The V gene is TRBV12-3 or TRBV12-4, the J gene TRBJ2-7; 8 nucleotides match TRBD1. The CDR3 is made up of 13 amino acids. This CDR3 reads CASSYRGTGEQCF. The CDR3 DNA follows: TGTGCCAGCAGTTACCGGGGGACAGGCGAGCAGTGCTTC.

The table lists this clonotype with many counts. This sequence joins TRBV28 and TRBJ2-1, with TRBD2 matching 8 bases. Looked up from germline, CDR1 is MDHEN and CDR2 is SYDVKM. The CDR3 spans 12 residues. The V and J ends lost 6 bases and 10 bases, in that order; junction bases with no gene match: 5. CDR3 in DNA: TGTGCCAGCAGCCCACGGGGGGGCGAGCAGTTCTTC. It encodes CASSPRGGEQFF.

This clonotype was detected a few times. CDR3 sequence reads: CASSFGPPDTQYF. The CDR3 nucleotides read TGTGCCAGCAGCTTTGGTCCGCCAGATACGCAGTATTTT. This rearrangement joins TRBV13 to TRBJ2-3; D remains ambiguous. Trimming pared 3 bases from V and 4 bases from J, leaving 8 bases between. CDR1 is PRHDT, CDR2 FYEKMQ, per germline (reference sequence). The CDR3 is 13 residues long.

The chain recombines TRBV5-1 with TRBJ1-4; D unclear. The CDR3 spans 15 residues. CDR1 SGHRS and CDR2 YFSETQ come from the germline V gene. V shed 7 bases and J shed 0 bases, with 13 bases lying between them. CDR3 in DNA: TGCGCCAGCTCAGACAATACTGCAACTAATGAAAAACTGTTTTTT. Protein: CASSDNTATNEKLFF.

V gene TRBV6-2 or TRBV6-3 combines with J gene TRBJ2-5; D unclear. The CDR3 loop spans 14 amino acids. Germline CDR1 and CDR2: MNHEY and SVGEGT. V was trimmed by 2 bases and J by 2 bases, leaving 9 bases between them. The CDR3 loop is CASSYLSVQETQYF. The CDR3, as DNA: TGTGCCAGCAGTTACCTGTCCGTGCAAGAGACCCAGTACTTC.